The entry below describes one TCR beta chain. The antigen is not known. Then a second PCR, running roughly 7 to 11 cycles, was carried out with a sample-barcoded 5' primer and a J-beta primer mix. TCRdb re-analysed the 5' RACE reads in MiXCR, keeping a single row per CDR3 protein. The data show 1.5 million to 2 million distinct CDR3 sequences, around 42% seen once. This sample is drawn from a study of blood T cells in healthy people across ages. Findings of the study overall: The study could not conclusively compare naive and antigen-experienced cells, given its unsorted PBMCs.

Sequencing used blood. This receptor was taken from a human donor in good health.

CDR3 in amino acids: CSASAVLKFF. CDR3 nucleotide sequence: TGCAGTGCTAGTGCAGTGTTGAAGTTCTTC. The rearrangement links TRBV20-1 to TRBJ2-1; no clear D gene. This CDR3 is built from 10 residues. Germline V gene sequence: CDR1 DFQATT, CDR2 SNEGSKA (reference sequence). The germline V and J ends were trimmed by 3 bases and 14 bases, with 11 bases remaining between them.